These T cell receptor beta chains were read from a single sample in a study of siplizumab effects on memory and regulatory T cells. The protocol was immunoSEQ multiplex PCR, while the TCRdb copy is restricted to in-frame clones and leaves out a portion. This table has roughly 6,100 clones, about 60% appearing once. The source material was effector memory CD8+ T cells sorted from blood. The receptors derive from a human donor in good health. Each CDR3 is given with its conserved first and last residue. A D gene is named only where the DNA matches it firmly. Expanded clones get a size class; other rows say once, few or many, or leave the size out.

d_call	v_call	j_call	clone_size	cdr3_nt	cdr3_aa
.	TRBV30	TRBJ1-3	few	TGTGCCTGGGCCTCCCTTGGGATGTCCGGAAACACCATATATTTT	CAWASLGMSGNTIYF
.	TRBV6-6	TRBJ1-5	once	TGTGCCAACCTACATCAGCCCCAGCATTTT	CANLHQPQHF
.	TRBV19	TRBJ2-1	few	TGTGCCAGTAAACCCGACGACAATGAGCAGTTCTTC	CASKPDDNEQFF
TRBD2	TRBV30	TRBJ2-7	.	TGTGCCTGGATGAGACTAGCGGACTCCTACGAGCAGTACTTC	CAWMRLADSYEQYF
.	TRBV23-1	TRBJ2-7	.	TGCGCCAGCAGTCAACGCTCTTCCGTCGCCTTTGGGGATTACGAGCAGTACTTC	CASSQRSSVAFGDYEQYF
.	TRBV5-3	TRBJ1-5	few	TGTGCCAGAAGCTGCAGGGTAAATCAGCCCCAGCATTTT	CARSCRVNQPQHF
TRBD1	TRBV19	TRBJ1-2	medium-sized	TGTGCTTCGACAGGGGGTGAGGGTGGCTACACCTTC	CASTGGEGGYTF
.	TRBV6-4	TRBJ2-3	.	TGTGCCAGCAGTGCGTCTAGCACAGATACGCAGTATTTT	CASSASSTDTQYF
.	TRBV14	TRBJ2-7	.	TGTGCCAGCAGCCAAGACAGGACCTACGAGCAGTACTTC	CASSQDRTYEQYF
TRBD1	TRBV2	TRBJ2-1	.	TGTGCCAGCGGAGGGACAGGGCAGTTCTTC	CASGGTGQFF
TRBD1	TRBV30	TRBJ2-3	.	TGTGCCGGGACAGGCATCGGGACCAACATCAATACGCAGTATTTT	CAGTGIGTNINTQYF
.	TRBV6-1	TRBJ2-5	.	TGTGCCAGCAGTGAGAGGCACGGGGAGTCGGAGACCCAGTACTTC	CASSERHGESETQYF
.	TRBV4-3	TRBJ2-6	.	TGCGCCAGCAGCCAAGAGCTGGGCTCTGGGGCCAACGTCCTGACTTTC	CASSQELGSGANVLTF
.	TRBV28	TRBJ2-1	few	TGTGCCAGCAGTTTAGTCGGCGGGGCCTCCTACAATGAGCAGTTCTTC	CASSLVGGASYNEQFF
.	TRBV4-3	TRBJ2-2	.	TGCGCCAGCAGCCCCGGGCCAAACACCGGGGAGCTGTTTTTT	CASSPGPNTGELFF
.	TRBV6-5	TRBJ1-2	.	TGTGCCAGCAGTTACCCAGAACCCGGGACGGATGGCTACACCTTC	CASSYPEPGTDGYTF
.	TRBV6-4	TRBJ2-1	.	TGTGCCAGCAGTGGAGGGGCGGGGGCTGTGGATGAGCAGTTCTTC	CASSGGAGAVDEQFF
TRBD2	TRBV6-4	TRBJ2-1	.	TGTGCCAGCAGCAGGACTAGCGGGGAGAACAATGAGCAGTTCTTC	CASSRTSGENNEQFF
.	TRBV7-6	TRBJ2-2	.	TGTGCCAGCAGTGAGGACACCGAGGGTATCGGGGAGCTGTTTTTT	CASSEDTEGIGELFF
TRBD1	TRBV28	TRBJ2-7	.	TGTGCCAGCAGGTACGGGACAGTTTACGAGCAGTACTTC	CASRYGTVYEQYF
.	TRBV6-7	TRBJ1-6	.	TGTGCCAGCACCCCAGGGCGACCTTTATTTTTCTCCTATAATTCACCCCTCCACTTT	CASTPGRPLFFSYNSPLHF
.	TRBV19	TRBJ2-3	.	TGTGCCAGTAGTATAGGGGGTCGCAACGACGGCACAGATACGCAGTATTTT	CASSIGGRNDGTDTQYF
.	TRBV6-5	TRBJ2-1	once	TGTGCCAGCAGTTCGGGACCTCCAAGTGAGCAGTTCTTC	CASSSGPPSEQFF
.	TRBV19	TRBJ2-7	.	TGTGCCAGTAGTATCTCTACCAGTCTTTCCTACGAGCAGTACTTC	CASSISTSLSYEQYF
TRBD1	TRBV4-3	TRBJ1-2	.	TGCGCCAGCAGCCAAGATCTCGGAGGGGGCGATGGCTACACCTTC	CASSQDLGGGDGYTF
TRBD1	TRBV29-1	TRBJ2-1	.	TGCAGCGTTGACGGGGACAGTGGGGCTTACAATGAGCAGTTCTTC	CSVDGDSGAYNEQFF
.	TRBV6-1	TRBJ2-1	.	TGTGCCAGCAGTGAGACTAGATCTCGTGAGCAGTTCTTC	CASSETRSREQFF
.	TRBV6-4	TRBJ1-2	.	TGTGCCAGCGGAACGGGTGACCCAATTCATGGCTACACCTTC	CASGTGDPIHGYTF
.	TRBV4-1	TRBJ1-1	few	TGCGCCAGCAGCCAAGTGAATCCACCTTCCACTGAAGCTTTCTTT	CASSQVNPPSTEAFF
.	TRBV4-2	TRBJ2-3	medium-sized	TGTGCCAGCAGCCAGGGGGAGCAGACTCACAGCACAGATACGCAGTATTTT	CASSQGEQTHSTDTQYF
TRBD2	TRBV28	TRBJ2-7	few	TGTGCCAGCAGTCTACTAGCGGGGGGGCCCTACGAGCAGTACTTC	CASSLLAGGPYEQYF
.	TRBV27	TRBJ1-1	.	TGTGCCAGCAGTTTAGGAGGGGGGGCCACTGAAGCTTTCTTT	CASSLGGGATEAFF
.	TRBV27	TRBJ2-3	.	TGTGCCCTCCCGGACGCGGCGGACACAGATACGCAGTATTTT	CALPDAADTDTQYF
.	TRBV6-1	TRBJ2-3	.	TGTGCCAGCAGTTGGGACCGCGGCCGGCCAGATACGCAGTATTTT	CASSWDRGRPDTQYF
TRBD1	TRBV5-3	TRBJ1-2	few	TGTGCCAGAAGCTTGGGACAGGGTGGCTACACCTTC	CARSLGQGGYTF
TRBD1	TRBV29-1	TRBJ2-7	.	TGCAGCGTGCCCGGGACAGACCTCAGCGAGCAGTACTTC	CSVPGTDLSEQYF
.	TRBV6-4	TRBJ1-1	once	TGTGCCAGCAGTGATACAGGTAACACTGAAGCTTTCTTT	CASSDTGNTEAFF
.	TRBV4-3	TRBJ1-2	few	TGCGCCAGCAGCCAAGGGGAGACATTCTATGGCTACACCTTC	CASSQGETFYGYTF
TRBD1	TRBV5-6	TRBJ2-7	.	TGTGCCAGCAGCTTGGATGGGACAGGGGGCGCCTACGAGCAGTACTTC	CASSLDGTGGAYEQYF
.	TRBV7-9	TRBJ1-6	.	TGTGCCAGCAGCTTACGAGGATATAATTCACCCCTCCACTTT	CASSLRGYNSPLHF
TRBD1	TRBV9	TRBJ2-3	.	TGTGCCAGCAGTTCACGGACAGGGGAAACAGATACGCAGTATTTT	CASSSRTGETDTQYF
.	TRBV11-2	TRBJ1-2	few	TGTGCCAGCAGCTTAGATCCTAGGGAGTTAGGGGGCTACACCTTC	CASSLDPRELGGYTF
.	TRBV7-9	TRBJ2-2	.	TGTGCCAGCAGCCCGACCGGACTTAACACCGGGGAGCTGTTTTTT	CASSPTGLNTGELFF
TRBD1	TRBV10-3	TRBJ2-2	once	TGTGCCATCAGTGAAGGGGACAGGCTAAGAGGGGAGCTGTTTTTT	CAISEGDRLRGELFF
TRBD1	TRBV4-2	TRBJ2-3	.	TGTGCCAGCAGCCCTGAAATGGGACAGGGGGCAGATACGCAGTATTTT	CASSPEMGQGADTQYF